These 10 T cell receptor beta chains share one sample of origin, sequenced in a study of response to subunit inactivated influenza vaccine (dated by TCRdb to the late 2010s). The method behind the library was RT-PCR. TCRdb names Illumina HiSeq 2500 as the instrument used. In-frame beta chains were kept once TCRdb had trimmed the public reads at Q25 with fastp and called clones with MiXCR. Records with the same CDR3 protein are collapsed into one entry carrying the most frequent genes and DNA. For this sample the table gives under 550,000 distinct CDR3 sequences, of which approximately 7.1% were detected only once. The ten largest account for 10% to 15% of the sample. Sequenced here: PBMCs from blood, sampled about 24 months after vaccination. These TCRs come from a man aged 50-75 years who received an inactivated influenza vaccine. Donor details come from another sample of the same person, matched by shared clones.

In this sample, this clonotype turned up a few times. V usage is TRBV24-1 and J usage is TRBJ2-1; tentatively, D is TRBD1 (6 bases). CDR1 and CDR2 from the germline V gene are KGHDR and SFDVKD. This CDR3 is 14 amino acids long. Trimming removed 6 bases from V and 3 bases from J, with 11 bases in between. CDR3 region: CATSPGQIYNEQFF. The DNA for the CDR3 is TGTGCCACCAGTCCGGGACAAATCTACAATGAGCAGTTCTTC.

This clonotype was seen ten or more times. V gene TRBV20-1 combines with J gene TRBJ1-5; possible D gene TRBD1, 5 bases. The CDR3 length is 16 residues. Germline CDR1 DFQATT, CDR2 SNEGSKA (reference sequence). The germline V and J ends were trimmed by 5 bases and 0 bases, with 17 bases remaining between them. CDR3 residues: CSAEGGTEYSNQPQHF. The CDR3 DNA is TGCAGTGCTGAGGGAGGGACCGAATATAGCAATCAGCCCCAGCATTTT.

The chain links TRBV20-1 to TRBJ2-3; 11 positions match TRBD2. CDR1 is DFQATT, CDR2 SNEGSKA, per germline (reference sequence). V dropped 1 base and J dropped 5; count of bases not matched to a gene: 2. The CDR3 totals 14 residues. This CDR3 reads CSARVAGGKDTQYF. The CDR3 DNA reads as TGCAGTGCTAGAGTAGCGGGGGGGAAAGATACGCAGTATTTT.

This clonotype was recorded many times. As DNA, the CDR3 is TGTGCCATCAGTCAGGTGGGGGAGCGCACAGATACGCAGTATTTT. Protein sequence: CAISQVGERTDTQYF. The chain employs TRBV10-3 and TRBJ2-3, with D possibly called TRBD1 or TRBD2 (5 bases each). This CDR3 comprises 15 residues. V was clipped by 5 bases and J by 1 base, with 13 bases between them. Germline CDR1 ENHRY, CDR2 SYGVKD.

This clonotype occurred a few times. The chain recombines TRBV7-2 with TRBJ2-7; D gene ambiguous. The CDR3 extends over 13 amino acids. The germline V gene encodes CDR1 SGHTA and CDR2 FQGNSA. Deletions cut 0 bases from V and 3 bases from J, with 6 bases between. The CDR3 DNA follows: TGTGCCAGCAGCTTAGCTAATATCTACGAGCAGTACTTC. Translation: CASSLANIYEQYF.

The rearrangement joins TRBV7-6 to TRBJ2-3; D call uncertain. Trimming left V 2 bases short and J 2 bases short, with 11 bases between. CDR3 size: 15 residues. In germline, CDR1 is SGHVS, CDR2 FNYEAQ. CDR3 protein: CASSLRPQNTDTQYF. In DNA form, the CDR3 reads TGTGCCAGCAGCTTAAGACCCCAGAACACAGATACGCAGTATTTT.

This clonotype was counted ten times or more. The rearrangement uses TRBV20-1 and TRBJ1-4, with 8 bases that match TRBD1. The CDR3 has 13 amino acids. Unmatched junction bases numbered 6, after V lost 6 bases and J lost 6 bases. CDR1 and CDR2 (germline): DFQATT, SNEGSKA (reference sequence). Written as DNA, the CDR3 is TGCAGTGCCAGGGGGCCGTGGGATGAAAAACTGTTTTTT. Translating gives CSARGPWDEKLFF.

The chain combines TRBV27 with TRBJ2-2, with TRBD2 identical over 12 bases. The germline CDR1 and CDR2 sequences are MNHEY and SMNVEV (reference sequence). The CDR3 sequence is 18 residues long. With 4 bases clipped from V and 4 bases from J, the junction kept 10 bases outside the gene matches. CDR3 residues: CASSWVTSGSLGTGELFF. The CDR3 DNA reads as TGTGCCAGCAGTTGGGTGACTAGCGGGAGTTTGGGCACCGGGGAGCTGTTTTTT.

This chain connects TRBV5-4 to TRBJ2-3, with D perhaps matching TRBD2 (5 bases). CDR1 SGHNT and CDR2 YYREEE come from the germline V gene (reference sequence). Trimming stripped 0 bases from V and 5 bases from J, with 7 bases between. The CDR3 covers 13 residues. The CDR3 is CASSLDGVDTQYF. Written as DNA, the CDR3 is TGTGCCAGCAGCTTGGACGGGGTAGATACGCAGTATTTT.

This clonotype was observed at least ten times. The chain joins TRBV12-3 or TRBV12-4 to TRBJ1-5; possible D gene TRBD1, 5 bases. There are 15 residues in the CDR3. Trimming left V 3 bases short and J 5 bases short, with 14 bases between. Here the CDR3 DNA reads TGTGCCAGCAGTTTTAGGCAGGGCCGTCATCAGCCCCAGCATTTT. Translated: CASSFRQGRHQPQHF.